This T cell receptor beta chain emerged from a study of blood T cell repertoires in COVID-19. Allocation to cohorts depended on clinical history reported by the participants. This clone appeared a few times. Per the study methods: Amplifying reference gene primers gave estimates of nucleated cell counts. The repertoire was sequenced with immunoSEQ multiplex PCR; TCRdb's copy has only in-frame clones and lacks some. V and J calls plus clone size are reproduced from that table; the DNA served to infer D and trimming. The sample includes about 230,000 clones, just under 90% of them seen just once. The specimen was PBMCs or T cells enriched from blood (not recorded which). The sequence was collected from a woman between 25 and 40 years old with acute COVID-19.

The DNA for the CDR3 is TGTGCCAGCAGCCACGGACAGGGTGGTCCACCCCTCCACTTT. Translated: CASSHGQGGPPLHF. The chain uses TRBV3-1 (or the pseudogene TRBV3-2) and TRBJ1-6; 8 bases line up with TRBD1. Germline trimming cut 3 bases from V and 11 bases from J; bases unmatched to any gene: 6. Germline assignment: CDR1 LGHDT and CDR2 YNNKEL (reference sequence). The CDR3 spans 14 residues.